This T cell receptor (beta chain) was captured in a study of human CD4 T cells and Enterobacteriaceae (dated by TCRdb to about 2020). Study-level results and caveats: In ex vivo samples, clonotypes with broad cross-reactivity seemed more expanded than specific clonotypes, as 11 of 19 and about 60% of the roughly 34 fell within the top 5%. Reactivity of ex vivo clonotypes was inferred only by matching nucleotide sequences to CFSE-low cultures from the same donors.

Deep-level sequencing, with a detection sensitivity of one cell in 200,000, was applied to the ex vivo total memory CD4+ samples. The QIAamp DNA Micro Kit was used to extract genomic DNA from cell pellets, and spectrophotometry was used to check the DNA quantity and purity. TCR Vbeta CDR3 regions were amplified with the immunoSEQ multiplex PCR assay. The Illumina HiSeq platform was used to sequence the amplicons. The retrieved sequences were 87 nucleotides in length and included the CDR3 region. On the study's bioinformatics: Each unique productive TCR Vbeta nucleotide sequence counted as a clonotype and was quantified by productive template frequency from ImmunoSEQ Analyzer V3.0. A threshold at the top 5th percentile of each frequency-ranked repertoire was used to define expanded clonotypes. Repertoire overlap was calculated as Chao-Jaccard with the R package fossil and was visualized by nonmetric multidimensional scaling with the R package MASS. TCRdb took this table from immuneACCESS and kept in-frame rearrangements with V and J called. Such tables lack part of the clones; where checked against another copy, unresolved V genes explain under half of the gap, and the rest is unexplained. From that table come the V and J calls and clone size; the DNA was used to work out D and trimming. This sample holds around 26,000 clones; more than 80% were observed only once. The top ten clones comprise about 0.96% of the sample.

There are 17 amino acids in the CDR3, from cysteine to phenylalanine inclusive. The retained sequence is limited to the CDR3, 51 bases, with the frame set at the first base. The germline V gene (reference sequence) supplies CDR1 LNHNV and CDR2 YYDKDF. The V and J ends are trimmed by 0 bases and 7 bases, leaving 16 bases between them. On a FACSAria III, memory CD4+ T cells were FACS-sorted to over 95% purity, defined as all CD4+ cells except CD45RA+CCR7+CD95- naive cells. Healthy donor blood was obtained from blood donation centers in Switzerland. Positive selection with CD4 and CD14 magnetic microbeads was used to enrich total CD4+ T cells and monocytes. CD8+, CD14+, CD16+, CD56+, CD19+ and CD25-bright cells were excluded prior to sorting. In a couple of blood donors, total memory CD4+ T cells were sequenced directly ex vivo to assess in vivo expansion of bacteria-reactive clonotypes. Isolation of peripheral blood mononuclear cells from donor blood was performed with Ficoll-Paque Plus.

With regard to this clone: It has no known antigen specificity. No base-level quality is on record; no much larger clone is a single base apart.

This receptor chain uses TRBV15 and TRBJ1-6; perhaps TRBD1 is the D gene, with 6 bases matching. This sequence originates from a human donor in good health. Sequencing input: memory CD4+ T cells from blood. The cell subset or site tag for this specimen amounts to: total memory CD4 T cells sorted directly ex vivo, unstimulated. CDR3 reads: CATSRDRPGTSNSPLHF. The DNA is as follows: TGTGCCACCAGCAGAGATCGCCCAGGGACAAGCAATTCACCCCTCCACTTT.